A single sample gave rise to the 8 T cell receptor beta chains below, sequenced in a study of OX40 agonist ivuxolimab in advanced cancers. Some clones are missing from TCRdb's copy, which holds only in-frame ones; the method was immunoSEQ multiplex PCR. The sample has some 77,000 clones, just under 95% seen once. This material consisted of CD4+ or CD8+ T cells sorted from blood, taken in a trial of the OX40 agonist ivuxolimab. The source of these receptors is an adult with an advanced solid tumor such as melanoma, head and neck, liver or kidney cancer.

CDR3 protein: CASSYGQGNTEAFF. CDR3 nucleotides: TGTGCCAGCAGTTACGGACAAGGGAACACTGAAGCTTTCTTT. The chain joins TRBV6-6 to TRBJ1-1; perhaps TRBD1 as D (5 bases). Trimming left V 2 bases short and J 1 base short, with 8 bases between. The CDR3 covers 14 residues. Per germline, CDR1 MNHNY and CDR2 SVGAGI (reference sequence).

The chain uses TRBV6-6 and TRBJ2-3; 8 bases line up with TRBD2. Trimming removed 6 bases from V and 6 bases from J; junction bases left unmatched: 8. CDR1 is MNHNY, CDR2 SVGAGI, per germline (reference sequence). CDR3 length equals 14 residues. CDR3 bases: TGTGCCAGCAGCCTCGGGGGGGCTAGGGATACGCAGTATTTT. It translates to CASSLGGARDTQYF.

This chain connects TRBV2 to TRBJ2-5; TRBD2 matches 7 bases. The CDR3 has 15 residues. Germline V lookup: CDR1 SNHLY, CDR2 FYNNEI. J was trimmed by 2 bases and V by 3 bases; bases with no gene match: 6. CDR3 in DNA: TGTGCCAGCAGTGAGATTATGGGGGGGCAAGAGACCCAGTACTTC. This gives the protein CASSEIMGGQETQYF.

CDR3 loop: CASSSSGFYGYTF. As DNA, the CDR3 is TGTGCCAGCAGCTCATCAGGGTTCTATGGCTACACCTTC. The V gene is TRBV6-5, the J gene TRBJ1-2, with D maybe TRBD1 (5 bases). Germline V gene data show CDR1 as MNHEY and CDR2 as SVGAGI. V lost 6 bases, J lost 4 bases, and 12 bases lay in between. This CDR3 contains 13 residues.

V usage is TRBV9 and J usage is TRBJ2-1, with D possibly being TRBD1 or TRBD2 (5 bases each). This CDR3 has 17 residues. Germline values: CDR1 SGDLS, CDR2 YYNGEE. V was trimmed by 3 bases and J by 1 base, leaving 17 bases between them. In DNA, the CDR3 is TGTGCCAGCAGCGAGGCCGGGACCGCTTATTCCTACAATGAGCAGTTCTTC. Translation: CASSEAGTAYSYNEQFF.

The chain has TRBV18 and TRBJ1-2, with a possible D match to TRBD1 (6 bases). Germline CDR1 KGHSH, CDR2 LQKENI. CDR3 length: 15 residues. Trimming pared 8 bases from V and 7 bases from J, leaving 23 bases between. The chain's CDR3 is CASQGNPSGAGGYTF. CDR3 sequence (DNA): TGTGCCAGCCAAGGAAATCCTTCGGGGGCGGGTGGCTACACCTTC.

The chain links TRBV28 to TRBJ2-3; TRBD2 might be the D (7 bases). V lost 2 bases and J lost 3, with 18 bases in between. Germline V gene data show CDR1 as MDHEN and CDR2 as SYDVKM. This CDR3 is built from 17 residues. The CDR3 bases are TGTGCCAGCAGTTTAGGGGGGGGGCCTCCGAGTACAGATACGCAGTATTTT. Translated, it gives CASSLGGGPPSTDTQYF.

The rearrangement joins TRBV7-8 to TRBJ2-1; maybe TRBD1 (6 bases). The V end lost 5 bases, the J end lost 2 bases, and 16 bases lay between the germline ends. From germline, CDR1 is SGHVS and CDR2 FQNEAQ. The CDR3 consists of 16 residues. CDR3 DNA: TGTGCCAGCAGCAAACAGGGTGCGGGCACCTACAATGAGCAGTTCTTC. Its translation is CASSKQGAGTYNEQFF.